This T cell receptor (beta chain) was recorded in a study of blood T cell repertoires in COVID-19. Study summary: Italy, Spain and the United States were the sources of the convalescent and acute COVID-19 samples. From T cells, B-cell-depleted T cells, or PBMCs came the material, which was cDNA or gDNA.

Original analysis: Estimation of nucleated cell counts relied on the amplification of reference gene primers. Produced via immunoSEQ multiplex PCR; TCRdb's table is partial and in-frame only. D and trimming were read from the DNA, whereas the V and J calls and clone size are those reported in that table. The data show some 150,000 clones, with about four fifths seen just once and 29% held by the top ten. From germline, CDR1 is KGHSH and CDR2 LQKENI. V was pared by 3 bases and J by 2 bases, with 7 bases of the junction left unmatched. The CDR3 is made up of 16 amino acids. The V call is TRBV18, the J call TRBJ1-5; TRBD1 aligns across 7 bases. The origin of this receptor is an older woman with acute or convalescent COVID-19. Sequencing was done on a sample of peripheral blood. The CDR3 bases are TGTGCCAGCTCACCCTCGACAGGGCGAGGCAATCAGCCCCAGCATTTT. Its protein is CASSPSTGRGNQPQHF.